Presented here are 7 T cell receptor beta chains from one specimen sequenced in a study of blood T cells in healthy people across ages. It was with a sample-barcoded 5' primer and a J-beta primer mix that a second PCR of roughly 7 to 11 cycles was run. TCRdb passed the 5' RACE reads through MiXCR, listing each CDR3 protein once. The table lists about 400,000 distinct CDR3 sequences, about half of them singletons. The source material was blood. These TCRs come from a man in his fifties or sixties in good health.

This clonotype was observed a handful of times. The rearrangement links TRBV14 to TRBJ1-2; possibly TRBD1 for D (6 bases). V dropped 2 bases and J dropped 0 bases, with 10 bases sitting between them. The CDR3 contains 15 residues. Germline V CDR1 and CDR2: SGHDN, FVKESK. The CDR3 here is CASSQQQGANYGYTF. CDR3 bases: TGTGCCAGCAGCCAACAACAGGGAGCTAACTATGGCTACACCTTC.

This clonotype occurred a few times. The V call is TRBV12-3 or TRBV12-4, the J call TRBJ2-2; tentative D call: TRBD1 (6 bases). This CDR3 has 14 amino acids. V gave up 6 bases and J gave up 4 bases, with 12 bases separating them. This CDR3 is CASREQGSTGELFF. The CDR3 DNA is TGTGCCAGCAGGGAGCAGGGGAGCACCGGGGAGCTGTTTTTT.

This clonotype occurred a few times. The chain recombines TRBV20-1 with TRBJ2-3; no reliable D call. This CDR3 is built from 12 residues. The ends were cut back, 5 bases at V and 5 bases at J, with 11 bases in the middle. Germline lookup yields CDR1 DFQATT and CDR2 SNEGSKA (reference sequence). The CDR3 sequence is CSALRRGDTQYF. The CDR3 DNA is TGCAGTGCTCTCAGGAGAGGAGATACGCAGTATTTT.

The V call is TRBV5-4, the J call TRBJ2-6, with D possibly TRBD2 on 6 matching bases. This CDR3 contains 16 residues. In germline, CDR1 is SGHNT, CDR2 YYREEE (reference sequence). Trimming pared 0 bases from V and 0 bases from J, leaving 7 bases between. CDR3 bases: TGTGCCAGCAGCTTGGTCGGGGGCTCTGGGGCCAACGTCCTGACTTTC. Translating it yields CASSLVGGSGANVLTF.

This chain uses TRBV5-6 with TRBJ2-7; 10 positions agree with TRBD2. V was pared by 2 bases and J by 0 bases, with 2 bases of the junction left unmatched. This CDR3 is built from 15 residues. CDR1 is SGHDT and CDR2 is YYEEEE in the germline V gene. The CDR3 region has the DNA TGTGCCAGCAGCTTCGGACTAGCGGTCTCCTACGAGCAGTACTTC. It specifies CASSFGLAVSYEQYF.

The chain carries TRBV6-2 or TRBV6-3 and TRBJ2-3, with D possibly being TRBD2 (6 bases). The CDR3 is made up of 16 amino acids. The ends were cut back, 6 bases at V and 2 bases at J, with 18 bases in the middle. Germline V gene sequence: CDR1 MNHEY, CDR2 SVGEGT. As DNA, the CDR3 is TGTGCCAGCAGCCTCGGACTAACCGATCTCACAGATACGCAGTATTTT. This encodes CASSLGLTDLTDTQYF.

The J gene is TRBJ2-5, the V gene TRBV21-1; the listed D gene, TRBD2, was not tested against the DNA. TRBV21-1 is tagged as a pseudogene. The CDR3 runs to 16 residues. CDR3 region: CASSKERETAQETQYF. CDR3 sequence (DNA): TGTGCCAGCAGCAAAGAGAGGGAAACAGCCCAAGAGACCCAGTACTTC.